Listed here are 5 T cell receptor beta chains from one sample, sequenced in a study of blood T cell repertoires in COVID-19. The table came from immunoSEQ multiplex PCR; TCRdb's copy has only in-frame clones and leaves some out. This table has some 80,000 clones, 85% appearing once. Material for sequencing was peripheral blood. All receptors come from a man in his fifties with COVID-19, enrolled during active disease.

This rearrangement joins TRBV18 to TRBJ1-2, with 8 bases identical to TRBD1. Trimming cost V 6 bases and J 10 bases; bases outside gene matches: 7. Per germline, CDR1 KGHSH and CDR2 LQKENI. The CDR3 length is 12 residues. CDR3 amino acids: CASSGTGGTYTF. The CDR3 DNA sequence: TGTGCCAGCTCGGGGACAGGCGGAACCTACACCTTC.

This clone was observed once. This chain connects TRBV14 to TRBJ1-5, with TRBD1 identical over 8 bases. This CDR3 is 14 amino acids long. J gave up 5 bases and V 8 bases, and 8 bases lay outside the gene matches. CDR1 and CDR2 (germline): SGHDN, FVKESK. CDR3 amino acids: CASLWTGRDQPQHF. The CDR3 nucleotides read TGTGCCAGCCTCTGGACAGGGAGGGATCAGCCCCAGCATTTT.

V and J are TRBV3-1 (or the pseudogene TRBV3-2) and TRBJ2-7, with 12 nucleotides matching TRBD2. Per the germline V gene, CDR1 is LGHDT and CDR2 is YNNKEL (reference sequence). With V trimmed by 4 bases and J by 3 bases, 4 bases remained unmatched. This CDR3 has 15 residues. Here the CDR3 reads CASSPKTSGGYEQYF. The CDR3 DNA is TGTGCCAGCAGCCCAAAGACTAGCGGGGGCTACGAGCAGTACTTC.

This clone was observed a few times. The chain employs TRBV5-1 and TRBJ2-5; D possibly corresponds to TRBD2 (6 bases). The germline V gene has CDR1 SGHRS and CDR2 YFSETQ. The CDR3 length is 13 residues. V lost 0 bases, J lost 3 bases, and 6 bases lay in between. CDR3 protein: CASSLGGEETQYF. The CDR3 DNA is TGCGCCAGCAGCTTGGGCGGGGAAGAGACCCAGTACTTC.

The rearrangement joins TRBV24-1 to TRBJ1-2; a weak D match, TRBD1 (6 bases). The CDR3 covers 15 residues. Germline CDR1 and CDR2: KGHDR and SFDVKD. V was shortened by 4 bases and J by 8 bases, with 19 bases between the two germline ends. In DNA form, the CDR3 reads TGTGCCACCAGTGACCCCGCTAATGGGGGGGCGGGCTACACCTTC. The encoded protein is CATSDPANGGAGYTF.